This TCR beta chain appears in the sequencing data of a study of shared T cell receptors in the human thymus. J gave up 3 bases and V 6 bases, and 8 bases lay outside the gene matches. Per germline, CDR1 MGHDK and CDR2 SYGVNS. The CDR3 is 15 amino acids. The assay was immunoSEQ multiplex PCR, and TCRdb's table has in-frame clones only and misses some. The sample gives approximately 660,000 clones, 70% to 90% of which show up once; 0.008% to 0.011% is in the top ten. This same sample was also taken into another study, of human thymus T cells. That work states: Donors were healthy Finnish infants having corrective surgery for congenital heart defects. Corrective cardiac surgery supplied the resected thymus tissue. Related research examined unrelated individuals and reported that their thymic repertoires overlapped highly.

The TCR was taken from a boy younger than two with a congenital heart defect. Source material: thymocytes. The chain links TRBV25-1 to TRBJ2-1; 7 positions match TRBD2. The CDR3 region is CASSAGTTRYNEQFF. The CDR3 coding sequence is TGTGCCAGCAGCGCTGGGACTACCCGCTACAATGAGCAGTTCTTC.